Described below is a single T cell receptor (beta chain) sequence and its context. The germline V gene has CDR1 SGHTS and CDR2 YDEGEE. V lost 5 bases, J lost 7 bases, and 15 bases lay in between. The CDR3 consists of 14 residues. This specimen belongs to a study of blood T cell repertoires in COVID-19. Study information: In each case, the material was cDNA or gDNA derived from T cells, B-cell-depleted T cells, or PBMCs.

Method: immunoSEQ multiplex PCR; TCRdb's copy keeps in-frame clones and lacks some. The data contain roughly 250,000 clones, about four fifths of them singletons. The specimen was peripheral blood. The sequence derives from a man aged 40-49 years with active or convalescent COVID-19. This chain links TRBV5-8 with TRBJ1-4; D gene unclear. CDR3 protein: CASRPQAAGEKLFF. The CDR3 DNA sequence: TGTGCCAGCAGGCCCCAAGCCGCGGGTGAAAAACTGTTTTTT.